Listed below are T cell receptor beta chains from one sample, sequenced in a study of beta chain features in type 1 diabetes. Data came from immunoSEQ multiplex PCR; TCRdb stores just in-frame clones and leaves some out. The sample contains 400,000 or so clones, roughly 12% of which appear only once. The sequenced material came from naive CD4+ T cells from blood. These receptors all stem from a woman between 18 and 29 years old with type 1 diabetes. Each CDR3 is given with its conserved first and last residue. The order of the fields is CDR3 protein, CDR3 DNA, D gene, V gene, clone size, J gene. A D gene is named only where the DNA matches it firmly. A clone size is listed for some rows: how often the clone was seen (once, few, many), or a class if it is expanded.

CDR3: CASRYTGAYGYTF
DNA: TGTGCCAGCAGATATACAGGGGCCTATGGCTACACCTTC
D: TRBD1
V: TRBV5-4
size: few
J: TRBJ1-2

CDR3: CARTGGGLYGYTF
DNA: TGTGCCCGAACAGGGGGAGGACTCTATGGCTACACCTTC
D: TRBD1
V: TRBV30
size: few
J: TRBJ1-2

CDR3: CASSQATNQGGTQYF
DNA: TGTGCCAGCAGCCAGGCTACCAACCAAGGAGGTACGCAGTATTTT
D: .
V: TRBV4-2
size: .
J: TRBJ2-3

CDR3: CAIRGQSETQYF
DNA: TGTGCCATCAGGGGACAGTCGGAGACCCAGTACTTC
D: TRBD1
V: TRBV10-3
size: .
J: TRBJ2-5

CDR3: CASTPTGGRTDTQYF
DNA: TGTGCCAGCACCCCCACGGGGGGTCGCACAGATACGCAGTATTTT
D: TRBD2
V: TRBV7-9
size: few
J: TRBJ2-3

CDR3: CSLGGPLGAFF
DNA: TGCAGCTTAGGGGGCCCCCTGGGAGCTTTCTTT
D: TRBD1
V: TRBV29-1
size: few
J: TRBJ1-1

CDR3: CASSQDRGTENNSPLHF
DNA: TGCGCCAGCAGCCAAGATAGGGGGACAGAGAATAATTCACCCCTCCACTTT
D: TRBD1
V: TRBV4-1
size: .
J: TRBJ1-6

CDR3: CSVGDREQPQHF
DNA: TGCAGCGTTGGGGACAGGGAGCAGCCCCAGCATTTT
D: TRBD1
V: TRBV29-1
size: .
J: TRBJ1-5

CDR3: CSVVASTRVGEQYF
DNA: TGCAGCGTTGTTGCTTCTACCAGGGTTGGCGAGCAGTACTTC
D: .
V: TRBV29-1
size: .
J: TRBJ2-7

CDR3: CASSFPSAGDTDTQYF
DNA: TGTGCCAGCAGCTTCCCTAGCGCCGGGGACACAGATACGCAGTATTTT
D: .
V: TRBV13
size: few
J: TRBJ2-3

CDR3: CASSFTRGRGQETQYF
DNA: TGTGCCAGCAGCTTTACCAGGGGGCGCGGCCAAGAGACCCAGTACTTC
D: TRBD1
V: TRBV7-2
size: few
J: TRBJ2-5

CDR3: CASSSTGGNEQFF
DNA: TGTGCCAGCAGCTCGACAGGAGGTAATGAGCAGTTCTTC
D: .
V: TRBV11-1
size: .
J: TRBJ2-1

CDR3: CASGENQPQHF
DNA: TGTGCCAGTGGAGAAAATCAGCCCCAGCATTTT
D: .
V: TRBV19
size: .
J: TRBJ1-5

CDR3: CASREAGTSGRTEQFF
DNA: TGTGCCAGCAGGGAAGCGGGGACTAGCGGGAGGACTGAGCAGTTCTTC
D: TRBD2
V: TRBV7-2
size: few
J: TRBJ2-1

CDR3: CAWSVLRTGSYEQYF
DNA: TGTGCCTGGAGTGTACTCCGGACAGGCTCCTACGAGCAGTACTTC
D: TRBD1
V: TRBV30
size: few
J: TRBJ2-7

CDR3: CATSRGAWGQAEGSDTQYF
DNA: TGTGCCACCAGCAGAGGGGCCTGGGGCCAGGCGGAGGGGTCAGATACGCAGTATTTT
D: .
V: TRBV15
size: few
J: TRBJ2-3

CDR3: CASAREVYNEQFF
DNA: TGTGCCAGCGCCAGGGAAGTCTACAATGAGCAGTTCTTC
D: .
V: TRBV6-4
size: .
J: TRBJ2-1